This TCR beta chain was sequenced for a study of human T cells and chemical hapten exposure. Indicated time point: patch test 3, about 24 weeks after DPC sensitization. Stated treatment: therapeutic diphenylcyclopropenone sensitization with weekly scalp DPC. This clonotype has more than one count but fewer than ten. TCRdb itself ran the RACE reads through MiXCR, one entry per CDR3 protein. The data contain about 120,000 distinct CDR3 sequences, over 9% of them singletons. Trimming took 0 bases from V and 10 from J, leaving 4 bases between them. Germline loops: CDR1 MNHEY, CDR2 SVGEGT. The CDR3 sequence is 11 residues long.

The clonotype comes from a woman aged 45-60 years with alopecia areata. Some clones in this sample may be carry-over from other donors' samples. The material was whole blood, obtained in connection with sensitization to the hapten diphenylcyclopropenone (DPC). V is TRBV6-2 or TRBV6-3 and J is TRBJ2-4, with D unresolved. The CDR3 loop reads CASSYSSIQYF. CDR3 bases: TGTGCCAGCAGTTACTCGAGTATTCAGTACTTC.